Presented here are 14 T cell receptor beta chains from one specimen sequenced in a study of CD8 T cells in ankylosing spondylitis. Study-wide points: A motif of 7 to 9 highly homologous TCR beta variants was seen as apparently characteristic of ankylosing spondylitis blood.

No cognate antigen is known for these TCRs. TCRdb re-derived calls from the 5' RACE reads in MiXCR, one entry per CDR3 protein. The sample has some 330,000 distinct CDR3 sequences, approximately 8% seen once. Sequencing input: blood, either unsorted or a sorted T cell fraction (not recorded which). These TCRs come from a male donor with ankylosing spondylitis.

The rearrangement uses TRBV20-1 and TRBJ1-5; 8 nucleotides match TRBD1. From germline, CDR1 is DFQATT and CDR2 SNEGSKA (reference sequence). The CDR3 extends over 14 amino acids. J lost 7 bases, V lost 0 bases, and 5 bases had no gene match. In nucleotides, the CDR3 is TGCAGTGCTAGAGATGGTACAGGGGGACAGCCCCAGCATTTT. Its translation: CSARDGTGGQPQHF.

This clonotype was found a few times. The genes are TRBV11-2 and TRBJ2-3; 7 bases line up with TRBD2. V was pared by 5 bases and J by 3 bases, with 8 bases of the junction left unmatched. This CDR3 contains 15 residues. Looked up from germline, CDR1 is SGHAT and CDR2 is FQNNGV. In DNA form, the CDR3 reads TGTGCCAGCAGCGCCGATGGACTAGAAACAGATACGCAGTATTTT. Its protein is CASSADGLETDTQYF.

In its sample, this clonotype was seen a few times. The chain combines TRBV7-2 with TRBJ1-6; TRBD1 is a possible D gene (6 bases). The V gene lost 4 bases and the J gene lost 8 bases, with 12 bases spanning the gap. The CDR3 is 14 residues long. Germline CDR1 and CDR2: SGHTA and FQGNSA. The CDR3 loop is CASSWGGLDSPLHF. As DNA, the CDR3 is TGTGCCAGCAGCTGGGGGGGCTTAGATTCACCCCTCCACTTT.

This clonotype was seen a few times. CDR3 amino acids: CSVERGYTDTQYF. In nucleotides, the CDR3 is TGCAGCGTTGAAAGGGGATACACAGATACGCAGTATTTT. The chain carries TRBV29-1 and TRBJ2-3; the D gene is possibly TRBD1 (5 bases). The V end was cut by 2 bases, the J end by 2 bases, with 8 bases between. This CDR3 spans 13 amino acids. The germline gives CDR1 SQVTM, CDR2 ANQGSEA.

This clonotype was counted a few times. The chain recombines TRBV7-8 with TRBJ2-1; D could derive from TRBD1 or TRBD2 (5 bases each). The CDR3 sequence is 16 residues long. The germline CDR1 and CDR2 sequences are SGHVS and FQNEAQ. V was cut by 5 bases and J by 0 bases, with 14 bases left in between. The CDR3 DNA is TGTGCCAGCAGCCAGGGAGCCGGGGACTCCTACAATGAGCAGTTCTTC. The encoded protein is CASSQGAGDSYNEQFF.

J is TRBJ2-7 and V is TRBV4-3; a weak D match, TRBD2 (5 bases). Looked up from germline, CDR1 is LGHNA and CDR2 is YSLEER. The V gene lost 0 bases and the J gene lost 0 bases, with 9 bases spanning the gap. The CDR3 is made up of 15 amino acids. Written as DNA, the CDR3 is TGCGCCAGCAGCCAAGATAAGCGGCTCTCCTACGAGCAGTACTTC. This codes for CASSQDKRLSYEQYF.

This clonotype was counted a single time. V usage is TRBV5-6 and J usage is TRBJ2-1; no clear D. Trimming left V 3 bases short and J 5 bases short, with 21 bases between. Germline-derived CDR1 and CDR2 are SGHDT and YYEEEE. CDR3 length equals 17 residues. The CDR3 nucleotides read TGTGCCAGCAGCTCCCGGTTCAGTGGGATGAACCACAATGAGCAGTTCTTC. Translation gives CASSSRFSGMNHNEQFF.

Many counts were recorded for this clonotype. The CDR3 DNA reads TGTGCCAGCAGCTACGGGTCGGGGGGCTCTTTTCAGCCCCAGCATTTT. Translation gives CASSYGSGGSFQPQHF. The chain carries TRBV7-9 and TRBJ1-5; D is perhaps TRBD1 (6 bases). The CDR3 length is 16 residues. V lost 4 bases to trimming and J lost 6 bases, with 19 bases between them. Germline V gene data show CDR1 as SEHNR and CDR2 as FQNEAQ (reference sequence). Full variable domain (missing parts from reference TRBV7-9 and TRBJ1-5): DTGVSQNPRHKITKRGQNVTFRCDPISEHNRLYWYRQTLGQGPEFLTYFQNEAQLEKSRLLSDRFSAERPKGSFSTLEIQRTEQGDSAMYLCASSYGSGGSFQPQHFGDGTRLSIL.

The V gene is TRBV12-3 or TRBV12-4, the J gene TRBJ1-1; D is uncertain. Trimming removed 2 bases from V and 0 bases from J, with 10 bases in between. The CDR3 spans 15 residues. The CDR3: CASSLSPVMNTEAFF. The DNA of the CDR3 is TGTGCCAGCAGTTTATCTCCAGTCATGAACACTGAAGCTTTCTTT.

This clonotype has only a few counts. The chain joins TRBV29-1 to TRBJ2-3; D remains unclear. Trimming stripped 4 bases from V and 1 base from J, with 9 bases between. The CDR3 sequence is 13 residues long. Germline CDR1 SQVTM, CDR2 ANQGSEA. In nucleotides, the CDR3 is TGCAGCGTTGGCAGCACGGGCACAGATACGCAGTATTTT. Residues: CSVGSTGTDTQYF.

This clonotype turned up a few times. The V and J genes are TRBV6-2 or TRBV6-3 and TRBJ1-6; D unclear. Germline lookup yields CDR1 MNHEY and CDR2 SVGEGT. V shed 0 bases and J shed 3 bases, with 12 bases lying between them. CDR3 length: 17 amino acids. CDR3 bases: TGTGCCAGCAGTTACTCGACCGGCAGTAACTATAATTCACCCCTCCACTTT. Protein product: CASSYSTGSNYNSPLHF.

Turning to this clonotype: A much larger clone lies one base from this, so it may be a read error. The V call is TRBV29-1, the J call TRBJ2-5; D may be TRBD2 (6 bases). Germline V gene sequence: CDR1 SQVTM, CDR2 ANQGSEA. Trimming removed 4 bases at V and 4 bases at J, with 13 bases between. This CDR3 has 13 amino acids. The CDR3: CSVVDGGRETQYF. The CDR3 DNA reads as TGCAGCGTTGTAGATGGAGGGAGAGAGACCCAGTACTTC.

This clonotype was recorded a few times. V usage is TRBV9 and J usage is TRBJ2-5; D not certain. V lost 0 bases, J lost 5 bases, and 14 bases lay in between. The CDR3 runs to 15 residues. Germline CDR1 reads SGDLS; CDR2 reads YYNGEE. The CDR3 reads CASSVGIVREETQYF. CDR3 in DNA: TGTGCCAGCAGCGTAGGGATTGTTCGCGAGGAGACCCAGTACTTC.

The J gene is TRBJ2-3, the V gene TRBV15; 7 nucleotides align to TRBD2. Germline-derived CDR1 and CDR2 are LNHNV and YYDKDF (reference sequence). V lost 3 bases and J lost 9; bases outside the gene matches: 6. CDR3 size: 13 residues. The CDR3: CATSSREAVTQYF. Written as DNA, the CDR3 is TGTGCCACCAGCAGCCGGGAGGCCGTCACGCAGTATTTT. The full variable domain, with the rest looked up from reference TRBV15 and TRBJ2-3, is DAMVIQNPRYQVTQFGKPVTLSCSQTLNHNVMYWYQQKSSQAPKLLFHYYDKDFNNEADTPDNFQSRRPNTSFCFLDIRSPGLGDTAMYLCATSSREAVTQYFGPGTRLTVL.